The 5 T cell receptor beta chains below all came from one sample that was sequenced in a study of blood T cell repertoires in COVID-19. Assay used: immunoSEQ multiplex PCR; TCRdb lists only in-frame clones, some missing. The sample shows about 150,000 clones, around 87% of them seen only once. Input material: peripheral blood. Receptors originate from a man aged 80 or over with acute or convalescent COVID-19.

The rearrangement uses TRBV7-8 and TRBJ2-1; D is possibly TRBD2 (6 bases). Between the trimmed V and J ends, which lost 4 bases and 4 bases, there was a span of 14 bases. This CDR3 has 15 residues. Germline loops: CDR1 SGHVS, CDR2 FQNEAQ. CDR3 nucleotides: TGTGCCAGCAGCTCCTTGGGAGGTCGGTACAATGAGCAGTTCTTC. Translating gives CASSSLGGRYNEQFF.

The chain couples TRBV6-5 to TRBJ2-7, with 8 nucleotides matching TRBD2. Germline V gives CDR1 MNHEY, CDR2 SVGAGI. Germline trimming cut 8 bases from V and 3 bases from J; bases unmatched to any gene: 12. The CDR3 is 15 residues long. CDR3 in amino acids: CASYPGGPNIYEQYF. The CDR3 nucleotides are TGTGCCAGCTACCCGGGGGGGCCGAATATCTACGAGCAGTACTTC.

The CDR3 DNA reads TGTGCCAGTAGTATCTACGGGGGACCAATCACCGGGGAGCTGTTTTTT. Protein product: CASSIYGGPITGELFF. V and J are TRBV19 and TRBJ2-2; tentative D call: TRBD2 (6 bases). Trimming removed 3 bases from V and 4 bases from J, with 15 bases in between. The CDR3 totals 16 residues. Germline lookup yields CDR1 LNHDA and CDR2 SQIVND (reference sequence).

The chain recombines TRBV19 with TRBJ2-1; no definite D call. Germline V gene lookup returns CDR1 LNHDA and CDR2 SQIVND (reference sequence). This CDR3 is 13 amino acids long. V shed 4 bases and J shed 6 bases, with 10 bases lying between them. The CDR3 nucleotides are TGTGCCAGTAGTACGACTGTTTCCAATGAGCAGTTCTTC. It specifies CASSTTVSNEQFF.

This chain uses TRBV6-1 with TRBJ2-3; 8 bases agree with TRBD2. Germline V CDR1 and CDR2: MNHNS, SASEGT. The CDR3 totals 16 residues. V was pared by 2 bases and J by 3 bases, with 7 bases of the junction left unmatched. The CDR3 is CASSEIAGRATDTQYF. The CDR3 DNA reads TGTGCCAGCAGTGAAATAGCGGGGAGGGCAACAGATACGCAGTATTTT.